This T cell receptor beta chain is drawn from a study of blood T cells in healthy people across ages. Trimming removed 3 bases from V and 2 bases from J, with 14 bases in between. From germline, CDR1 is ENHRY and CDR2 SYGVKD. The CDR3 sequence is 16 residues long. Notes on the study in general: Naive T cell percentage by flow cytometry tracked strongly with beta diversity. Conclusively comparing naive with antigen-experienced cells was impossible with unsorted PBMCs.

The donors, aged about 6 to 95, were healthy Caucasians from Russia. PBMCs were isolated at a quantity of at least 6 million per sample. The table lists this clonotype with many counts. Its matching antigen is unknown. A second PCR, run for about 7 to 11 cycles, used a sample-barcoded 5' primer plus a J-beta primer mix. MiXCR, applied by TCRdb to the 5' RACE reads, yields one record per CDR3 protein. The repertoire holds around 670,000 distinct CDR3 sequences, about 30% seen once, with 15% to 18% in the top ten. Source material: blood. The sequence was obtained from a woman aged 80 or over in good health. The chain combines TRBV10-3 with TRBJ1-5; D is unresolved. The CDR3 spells CAISDRPGFRNQPQHF. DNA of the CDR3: TGTGCCATCAGTGATCGTCCCGGTTTTCGCAATCAGCCCCAGCATTTT.